What follows describes a single TCR beta chain. No antigen is known for it. Clones were read by immunoSEQ multiplex PCR, and TCRdb kept only the in-frame ones, dropping some. In the table there are 70,000 to 90,000 clones, roughly 80% of which are singletons. These data are taken from a study of OX40 agonist ivuxolimab in advanced cancers. General study findings and limits: Circulating CD4+ and CD8+ T cells showed clonal expansion by week 6 at 0.1 to 3.0 mg/kg. The 0.1-3.0 mg/kg partial responders had among the lowest clonal expansion.

The ends were cut back, 4 bases at V and 4 bases at J, with 10 bases in the middle. The CDR3 is made up of 13 amino acids. Per germline, CDR1 SGHTA and CDR2 FQGNSA. The receptor comes from an adult with an advanced solid tumor such as melanoma, head and neck, liver or kidney cancer. The specimen was CD4+ or CD8+ T cells sorted from blood, collected in a trial of the OX40 agonist ivuxolimab. The chain is built from TRBV7-2 and TRBJ2-5; possible D gene TRBD2, 6 bases. This CDR3 is CASSSPGGETQYF. The CDR3 DNA follows: TGTGCCAGCAGCTCCCCCGGGGGAGAGACCCAGTACTTC.